A single sample is the source of the 8 T cell receptor beta chains below, sequenced in a study of T-cell reconstitution after alpha-beta-depleted transplantation in children. Unique molecular identifiers were incorporated when the TCRbeta library was constructed. TCRdb called the PCR reads again in MiXCR, with one record for every CDR3 protein. The sample lists some 520,000 distinct CDR3 sequences; roughly 33% were seen once. The sequences come from PBMCs from the stem cell graft donor, collected from the stem cell graft. Source of these receptors: a human donor who donated a stem cell graft to a child with aplastic anemia.

CDR3 nucleotide sequence: TGCAGTGCTGGGGGCCCATTTGGAGATCACGTACTCGGTCAGTACTTC. It is translated as CSAGGPFGDHVLGQYF. The chain has TRBV20-1 and TRBJ2-7, with D perhaps matching TRBD1 (6 bases). Germline V gives CDR1 DFQATT, CDR2 SNEGSKA (reference sequence). V gave up 5 bases and J gave up 10 bases, with 30 bases separating them. CDR3 length: 16 amino acids.

In this sample, this clonotype turned up a few times. The chain couples TRBV7-9 to TRBJ2-7; D is ambiguous. Germline V gene data show CDR1 as SEHNR and CDR2 as FQNEAQ (reference sequence). The CDR3 consists of 13 residues. V lost 4 bases, J lost 3 bases, and 10 bases lay in between. The CDR3 region is CASSSPDNYEQYF. The CDR3 bases are TGTGCCAGCAGCTCCCCCGATAACTACGAGCAGTACTTC.

This clonotype occurred a few times. The chain couples TRBV12-3 or TRBV12-4 to TRBJ2-7; tentative D call: TRBD2 (5 bases). The CDR3 extends over 15 amino acids. V was clipped by 3 bases and J by 1 base, with 13 bases between them. The CDR3 reads CASSFGSSGSYEQYF. The DNA for the CDR3 is TGTGCCAGCAGTTTCGGCTCCAGCGGATCCTACGAGCAGTACTTC.

This clonotype was seen only a few times. V and J are TRBV18 and TRBJ1-4, with 7 nucleotides matching TRBD1. Germline loops: CDR1 KGHSH, CDR2 LQKENI. The CDR3 extends over 15 amino acids. The J segment lost 5 bases and the V segment lost 4 bases, leaving 7 bases of the junction unmatched. CDR3 in amino acids: CASSRRQGGNEKLFF. The CDR3 coding sequence is TGTGCCAGCTCACGAAGACAGGGTGGAAATGAAAAACTGTTTTTT.

This clonotype was seen more than once but under ten times. The V and J genes are TRBV30 and TRBJ2-1; D is unresolved. The length of the CDR3 is 12 residues. Germline-derived CDR1 and CDR2 are GTSNPN and SVGIG (reference sequence). Trimming pared 0 bases from V and 3 bases from J, leaving 3 bases between. CDR3 region: CAWSVGYNEQFF. CDR3 coding DNA: TGTGCCTGGAGTGTCGGCTACAATGAGCAGTTCTTC.

The chain couples TRBV7-8 to TRBJ2-1; no clear D gene. Deletions cut 5 bases from V and 0 bases from J, with 11 bases between. This CDR3 contains 15 residues. Germline V CDR1 and CDR2: SGHVS, FQNEAQ. CDR3 in amino acids: CASSPRRVSYNEQFF. CDR3 nucleotide sequence: TGTGCCAGCAGCCCTAGGCGAGTCTCCTACAATGAGCAGTTCTTC.

This CDR3 is CAITGGDYGYTF. DNA of the CDR3: TGTGCCATCACGGGCGGTGACTATGGCTACACCTTC. The chain has TRBV10-3 and TRBJ1-2; unclear D gene. The germline V gene has CDR1 ENHRY and CDR2 SYGVKD. The V and J ends lost 7 bases and 3 bases respectively, with 9 bases between them. CDR3 length: 12 amino acids.

This clonotype was detected many times. The chain is built from TRBV29-1 and TRBJ1-1, with TRBD1 as a possible D gene (5 bases). V was shortened by 3 bases and J by 5 bases, with 13 bases between the two germline ends. Germline CDR1 is SQVTM and CDR2 is ANQGSEA. The CDR3 length is 13 residues. CDR3 amino acids: CSVDGQGRTEAFF. Here the CDR3 DNA reads TGCAGCGTTGATGGTCAGGGAAGAACTGAAGCTTTCTTT.